This record looks at one T cell receptor (beta chain) sequence and its context. The record originates from a study of blood T cell repertoires in COVID-19. As for the study in general: The samples span acute and convalescent COVID-19 from the United States, Italy and Spain.

The CDR3 covers 17 residues. Germline CDR1 reads SGDLS; CDR2 reads YYNGEE. V gave up 2 bases and J gave up 4 bases; unmatched junction bases: 6. In the original workflow: Nucleated cell number was recorded as an estimate derived from reference gene primer amplification. Here immunoSEQ multiplex PCR was the method, and the copy in TCRdb shows in-frame clones only, minus some. For V, J and clone size, that table is used; D and trimming come from the DNA. The profile shows about 310,000 clones, 80% to 90% of them singletons. The sample consisted of peripheral blood. The clonotype was recovered from a middle-aged man with active or convalescent COVID-19. The chain carries TRBV9 and TRBJ2-5; 15 bases agree with TRBD2. CDR3 sequence reads: CASSVGLAGGPRETQYF. CDR3 sequence (DNA): TGTGCCAGCAGCGTCGGACTAGCGGGGGGGCCTAGAGAGACCCAGTACTTC. Full variable domain (missing parts from reference TRBV9 and TRBJ2-5): DSGVTQTPKHLITATGQRVTLRCSPRSGDLSVYWYQQSLDQGLQFLIQYYNGEERAKGNILERFSAQQFPDLHSELNLSSLELGDSALYFCASSVGLAGGPRETQYFGPGTRLLVL.